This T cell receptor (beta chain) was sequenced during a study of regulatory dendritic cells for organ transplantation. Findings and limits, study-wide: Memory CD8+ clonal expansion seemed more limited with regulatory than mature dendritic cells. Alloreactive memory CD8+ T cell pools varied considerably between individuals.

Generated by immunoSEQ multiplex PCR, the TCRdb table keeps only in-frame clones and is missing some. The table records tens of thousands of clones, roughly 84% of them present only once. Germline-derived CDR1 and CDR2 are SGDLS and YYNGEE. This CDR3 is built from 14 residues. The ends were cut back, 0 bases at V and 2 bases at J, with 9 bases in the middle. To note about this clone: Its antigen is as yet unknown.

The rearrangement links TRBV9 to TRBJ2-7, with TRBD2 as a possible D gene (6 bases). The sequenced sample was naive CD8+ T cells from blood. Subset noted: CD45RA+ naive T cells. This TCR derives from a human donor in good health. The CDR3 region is CASSVGRVPYEQYF. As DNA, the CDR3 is TGTGCCAGCAGCGTAGGGAGGGTCCCCTACGAGCAGTACTTC.